Here is one TCR beta chain with its context. The target antigen is unknown. Genomic DNA of unsorted samples came from roughly 90 million PBMCs. This record belongs to a study of shared clonotypes between healthy human individuals. Study-wide results and caveats: An anticipated effect of sequencing depth on clonotype sharing among donors was recognized.

The study ran the assay at deep level. Authors' data handling: Filtering differed for immunoSEQ, which gave only junction sequences without quality scores. Generated by immunoSEQ multiplex PCR, the TCRdb table keeps only in-frame clones and is missing some. The DNA gave D and trimming, while V, J and clone size come from that table. The table has fewer than 600,000 clones, around 78% seen once. Trimming stripped 2 bases from V and 0 bases from J, with 18 bases between. The CDR3 spans 18 residues. CDR1 and CDR2 from the germline V gene are SNHLY and FYNNEI. V is TRBV2 and J is TRBJ2-3; TRBD1 or TRBD2 may be the D gene (5 bases each). This receptor was obtained from a woman between 40 and 50 years old in good health. Some clones in this sample may be carry-over from other donors' samples. The sample comprised PBMCs. CDR3 region: CASSEMGVVTVSTDTQYF. The DNA of the CDR3 is TGTGCCAGCAGTGAAATGGGAGTGGTGACAGTTAGCACAGATACGCAGTATTTT.